Following are 5 T cell receptor beta chains from one sample sequenced in a study of T-cell memory formation after mild COVID-19. TCRdb itself ran the 5' RACE reads through MiXCR, one entry per CDR3 protein. The sample yields more than 400,000 distinct CDR3 sequences, 18% seen once. Material: PBMCs or a T cell subset sorted from them (not recorded which). Every receptor here comes from an adult woman who had mild COVID-19 (a few samples of this study predate the infection). Cell type and time point are not known.

This clonotype was seen more than once but under ten times. This chain uses TRBV6-6 with TRBJ2-7, with D perhaps matching TRBD1 or TRBD2 (6 bases each). The CDR3 loop spans 14 amino acids. The V gene's germline CDR1 is MNHNY and CDR2 SVGAGI (reference sequence). V lost 0 bases and J lost 3, with 9 bases in between. CDR3 DNA: TGTGCCAGCAGTTACTCGAGGGGGGTCTACGAGCAGTACTTC. Protein sequence: CASSYSRGVYEQYF.

The sample holds a few counts of this clonotype. The chain couples TRBV4-1 to TRBJ2-7; the D gene is possibly TRBD1 (5 bases). The ends were cut back, 0 bases at V and 0 bases at J, with 15 bases in the middle. CDR3 size: 17 residues. CDR1 and CDR2 from the germline V gene are MGHRA and YSYEKL. The CDR3: CASSQDRTGTISYEQYF. The CDR3 region has the DNA TGCGCCAGCAGCCAAGATCGAACAGGAACGATCTCCTACGAGCAGTACTTC.

This clonotype has more than one count but fewer than ten. The chain recombines TRBV10-3 with TRBJ2-5, with 8 bases fitting TRBD2. With V trimmed by 5 bases and J by 4 bases, 6 bases remained unmatched. The CDR3 runs 14 residues. Germline CDR1 reads ENHRY; CDR2 reads SYGVKD. CDR3 DNA sequence: TGTGCCATCAGTACCGGGGGGGCTTCAGAGACCCAGTACTTC. Its protein is CAISTGGASETQYF.

This clonotype showed up just a few times. The V and J genes are TRBV29-1 and TRBJ1-2; a possible D gene is TRBD1 (5 bases). Germline-derived CDR1 and CDR2 are SQVTM and ANQGSEA. The length of the CDR3 is 12 residues. The V gene lost 5 bases and the J gene lost 3 bases, with 10 bases spanning the gap. The CDR3, as DNA: TGCAGCGTTCTGGGGGGAGACTATGGCTACACCTTC. Translating it yields CSVLGGDYGYTF.

The chain joins TRBV15 to TRBJ2-7; D unclear. Per the germline V gene, CDR1 is LNHNV and CDR2 is YYDKDF (reference sequence). Trimming cost V 3 bases and J 0 bases, with 6 bases left between them. This CDR3 region has 13 residues. The CDR3: CATSSLNSYEQYV. In DNA, the CDR3 is TGTGCCACCAGCAGTCTTAACTCCTACGAGCAGTACGTC.